Below are 20 T cell receptor beta chains sequenced from a single sample in a study of T cells in Graves' hyperthyroidism and ophthalmopathy. RNA transcripts gave rise to amplified TCR beta CDR3 regions. With the HTBI primer set, the TCR CDR3 went through a first round of RT-PCR. TCRdb used MiXCR to reprocess the multiplex PCR reads, holding one entry per CDR3 protein. The sample carries 550,000 to 600,000 distinct CDR3 sequences, around 42% recorded once. The sequencing input was peripheral blood or thyroid tissue (not recorded which). The receptors here all came from an adult woman with Graves' disease, either hyperthyroidism or ophthalmopathy (not recorded which).

This clonotype showed up many times. This chain joins TRBV19 and TRBJ1-5, with 8 bases matching TRBD1. The CDR3 sequence is 15 residues long. In germline, CDR1 is LNHDA, CDR2 SQIVND (reference sequence). V was clipped by 8 bases and J by 5 bases; unmatched bases: 11. CDR3: CASLPGDRTDQPQHF. CDR3 in DNA: TGTGCCAGTCTCCCGGGGGACAGGACGGATCAGCCCCAGCATTTT. The variable domain in full, with the rest retrieved from reference TRBV19 and TRBJ1-5, is DGGITQSPKYLFRKEGQNVTLSCEQNLNHDAMYWYRQDPGQGLRLIYYSQIVNDFQKGDIAEGYSVSREKKESFPLTVTSAQKNPTAFYLCASLPGDRTDQPQHFGDGTRLSIL.

This clonotype was detected many times. The chain combines TRBV7-6 with TRBJ1-4; unclear D gene. Germline V gene lookup returns CDR1 SGHVS and CDR2 FNYEAQ. V shed 2 bases and J shed 5 bases, with 9 bases lying between them. This CDR3 region has 14 residues. CDR3 coding DNA: TGTGCCAGCAGCTTACGGCAGGTGAATGAAAAACTGTTTTTT. This codes for CASSLRQVNEKLFF.

A single count supports this clonotype. The genes are TRBV10-3 and TRBJ1-2; D not certain. The CDR3 is made up of 14 amino acids. Germline loops: CDR1 ENHRY, CDR2 SYGVKD. In DNA, the CDR3 is TGTGCTAGAGCCGGTGGAGCCCCCAACTATGGCTACACCTTC. Translation gives CARAGGAPNYGYTF.

This clonotype appeared many times. The gene calls are TRBV4-2 and TRBJ2-2, with TRBD1 matching over 8 bases. Germline V CDR1 and CDR2: LGHNA, YNFKEQ. Trimming cost V 3 bases and J 5 bases; bases outside gene matches: 11. The CDR3 runs 17 residues. CDR3 protein: CASSHVGQGAVTGELFF. As DNA, the CDR3 is TGTGCCAGCAGCCATGTCGGGCAGGGGGCTGTTACCGGGGAGCTGTTTTTT.

This clonotype was recorded at least ten times. The chain has TRBV7-9 and TRBJ1-4; D is uncertain. Germline CDR1 and CDR2: SEHNR and FQNEAQ (reference sequence). This CDR3 region has 15 residues. Trimming took 1 base from V and 3 from J, leaving 9 bases between them. CDR3 DNA sequence: TGTGCCAGCAGCTTAGAAAGGCAGGCTAATGAAAAACTGTTTTTT. Its protein is CASSLERQANEKLFF.

For this clonotype: Since a much larger clone is just one base distant, this may be a read error. The rearrangement uses TRBV6-1 and TRBJ1-5; D ambiguous. Germline-derived CDR1 and CDR2 are MNHNS and SASEGT. The length of the CDR3 is 11 residues. The V end lost 6 bases, the J end lost 10 bases, and 10 bases lay between the germline ends. This CDR3 is CASRASFPQHF. CDR3 coding DNA: TGTGCCAGCAGAGCCTCGTTCCCCCAGCATTTT.

This clonotype was counted many times. This chain links TRBV19 with TRBJ2-7; TRBD1 agrees at 9 bases. The CDR3 runs to 12 residues. The J segment lost 7 bases and the V segment lost 11 bases, leaving 9 bases of the junction unmatched. Germline V gene data show CDR1 as LNHDA and CDR2 as SQIVND (reference sequence). CDR3 nucleotides: TGTGCCCGACGGGACAGGGTTAAGGAGCAGTACTTC. Translation gives CARRDRVKEQYF.

The chain recombines TRBV10-3 with TRBJ1-5, with D possibly TRBD1 on 5 matching bases. This CDR3 contains 16 residues. The germline gives CDR1 ENHRY, CDR2 SYGVKD. Deletions cut 1 base from V and 2 bases from J, with 12 bases between. The CDR3 coding sequence is TGTGCCATCAGTGAGTTTGGGGGTTCTGGCAATCAGCCCCAGCATTTT. Its protein product is CAISEFGGSGNQPQHF.

The chain joins TRBV19 to TRBJ1-1; 10 bases line up with TRBD1. The CDR3 loop spans 14 amino acids. In germline, CDR1 is LNHDA, CDR2 SQIVND (reference sequence). Trimming removed 5 bases from V and 5 bases from J; junction bases left unmatched: 5. The CDR3 loop is CASSAWTGGTEAFF. The CDR3 nucleotides are TGTGCCAGTAGTGCCTGGACAGGGGGGACTGAAGCTTTCTTT.

This clonotype was seen ten or more times. CDR3 amino acids: CSVEDQGQENRLTQFHF. CDR3 nucleotides: TGCAGCGTTGAAGACCAAGGACAGGAGAACCGTTTAACCCAATTCCACTTT. This chain links TRBV29-1 with TRBJ1-6; TRBD1 aligns across 7 bases. CDR3 length: 17 amino acids. Germline V gene sequence: CDR1 SQVTM, CDR2 ANQGSEA. V shed 0 bases, J shed 17 bases, and the junction held 22 bases outside the gene matches.

At least ten counts were recorded for this clonotype. The rearrangement joins TRBV20-1 to TRBJ2-7; 8 nucleotides line up with TRBD1. This CDR3 is 14 amino acids long. With 4 bases clipped from V and 3 bases from J, the junction kept 8 bases outside the gene matches. Looked up from germline, CDR1 is DFQATT and CDR2 is SNEGSKA (reference sequence). In nucleotides, the CDR3 is TGCAGTGCTATCCCCAGGGGGCGAGGCTACGAGCAGTACTTC. Its protein is CSAIPRGRGYEQYF.

This clonotype was counted once. The rearrangement links TRBV7-9 to TRBJ1-1; D is perhaps TRBD1 (6 bases). The CDR3 is 16 residues long. The germline CDR1 and CDR2 sequences are SEHNR and FQNEAQ (reference sequence). V lost 5 bases and J lost 4, with 20 bases in between. The CDR3 protein is CASSPGETGLLTEAFF. CDR3 in DNA: TGTGCCAGCAGCCCCGGGGAGACAGGTCTGCTCACTGAAGCTTTCTTT.

The chain links TRBV20-1 to TRBJ1-1; possibly TRBD1 for D (6 bases). From germline, CDR1 is DFQATT and CDR2 SNEGSKA (reference sequence). This CDR3 is 13 amino acids long. The V end was cut by 6 bases, the J end by 5 bases, with 16 bases between. The CDR3 DNA is TGCAGTGCCTTCTACAGGGAGTATACTGAAGCTTTCTTT. As protein: CSAFYREYTEAFF.

This clonotype was seen only a few times. This rearrangement joins TRBV28 to TRBJ1-6; a weak D match, TRBD1 (6 bases). The CDR3 contains 16 residues. The germline V gene encodes CDR1 MDHEN and CDR2 SYDVKM. Deletions cut 2 bases from V and 4 bases from J, with 12 bases between. This CDR3 reads CASSLLVGQYNSPLHF. The CDR3 DNA sequence: TGTGCCAGCAGTTTACTCGTCGGACAGTATAATTCACCCCTCCACTTT. The variable domain in full, completed from reference TRBV28 and TRBJ1-6, reads DVKVTQSSRYLVKRTGEKVFLECVQDMDHENMFWYRQDPGLGLRLIYFSYDVKMKEKGDIPEGYSVSREKKERFSLILESASTNQTSMYLCASSLLVGQYNSPLHFGNGTRLTVT.

The chain combines TRBV15 with TRBJ1-2, with D possibly matching TRBD1 (5 bases). Germline V gene sequence: CDR1 LNHNV, CDR2 YYDKDF (reference sequence). The V end was cut by 0 bases, the J end by 12 bases, with 17 bases between. The CDR3 has 14 residues. The CDR3 sequence is CATSRDRRGTGDTF. The CDR3 coding sequence is TGTGCCACCAGCAGAGATCGACGGGGGACCGGAGACACCTTC.

This chain connects TRBV6-1 to TRBJ1-5; 9 bases fit TRBD1. CDR3 length: 15 residues. CDR1 and CDR2 from the germline V gene are MNHNS and SASEGT. The J segment lost 3 bases and the V segment lost 6 bases, leaving 6 bases of the junction unmatched. The CDR3 DNA reads as TGTGCCAGCAGGGGGTGGGACAGGGACAATCAGCCCCAGCATTTT. This codes for CASRGWDRDNQPQHF.

Ten or more counts support this clonotype. The rearrangement uses TRBV7-8 and TRBJ2-7; 7 bases agree with TRBD1. This CDR3 is 15 amino acids long. CDR1 and CDR2 (germline): SGHVS, FQNEAQ. The trim removed 5 bases at V and 4 bases at J, leaving 11 bases unmatched. The CDR3 spells CASSGGRTGAYEQYF. In DNA form, the CDR3 reads TGTGCCAGCAGCGGAGGACGGACAGGAGCTTACGAGCAGTACTTC.

In its sample, this clonotype was seen many times. Relative to the germline gene, one junction end is altered; a read error may explain this. The J gene is TRBJ2-7, the V gene TRBV29-1; 10 nucleotides align to TRBD2. The germline V gene encodes CDR1 SQVTM and CDR2 ANQGSEA. The CDR3 runs 16 residues. The CDR3 nucleotides are TGCAGCATTGAAAGCCCTAGCGGGAGCTCAATCTACGAGCAGTACTTC. This encodes CSIESPSGSSIYEQYF.

In this sample, this clonotype turned up a few times. The chain links TRBV30 to TRBJ2-7, with 11 bases fitting TRBD1. There are 14 residues in the CDR3. V trimming: 3 bases; J trimming: 7 bases; junction bases outside the gene matches: 8. The germline CDR1 and CDR2 sequences are GTSNPN and SVGIG (reference sequence). The CDR3 reads CAWSPGTGGTEQYF. CDR3 bases: TGTGCCTGGAGCCCCGGGACAGGGGGGACGGAGCAGTACTTC.

The table lists this clonotype with many counts. The V and J genes are TRBV20-1 and TRBJ1-5; D call uncertain. CDR1 and CDR2 from the germline V gene are DFQATT and SNEGSKA (reference sequence). The CDR3 is made up of 13 amino acids. With 8 bases removed from V and 3 bases from J, the gap between germline ends came to 14 bases. In nucleotides, the CDR3 is TGCAGTACCGAATCGGGCCACAATCAGCCCCAGCATTTT. This translates into CSTESGHNQPQHF.